The 17 T cell receptor beta chains below all came from one sample that was sequenced in a study of blood T cell repertoires in COVID-19. Here immunoSEQ multiplex PCR was the method, and the copy in TCRdb shows in-frame clones only, minus some. Here the sample spans around 35,000 clones, about 84% being singletons. The sequencing input was peripheral blood. Receptors were obtained from an older man with COVID-19, enrolled during active disease.

This clone occurred once. The chain links TRBV4-1 to TRBJ2-1; 10 bases map to TRBD2. Germline loops: CDR1 MGHRA, CDR2 YSYEKL. V lost 0 bases and J lost 8; bases outside the gene matches: 13. The CDR3 runs 18 residues. CDR3 amino acids: CASSQDLIGASGSDEQFF. CDR3 nucleotide sequence: TGCGCCAGCAGCCAAGATCTAATTGGTGCTAGCGGGAGTGATGAGCAGTTCTTC.

The chain carries TRBV6-4 and TRBJ2-7; tentatively, D is TRBD2 (5 bases). This CDR3 contains 16 residues. Germline loops: CDR1 MRHNA, CDR2 SNTAGT. The V end was cut by 4 bases, the J end by 1 base, with 17 bases between. The CDR3, as DNA: TGTGCCAGCAGTGTCCCTCGGGCCCGGGATTCCTACGAGCAGTACTTC. This sequence encodes CASSVPRARDSYEQYF.

The chain joins TRBV6-2 or TRBV6-3 to TRBJ2-7; D possibly corresponds to TRBD2 (6 bases). The CDR3 runs to 16 residues. Per the germline V gene, CDR1 is MNHEY and CDR2 is SVGEGT. The ends were cut back, 2 bases at V and 0 bases at J, with 14 bases in the middle. CDR3 residues: CASSYRLGLDSYEQYF. In nucleotides, the CDR3 is TGTGCCAGCAGTTACAGGCTGGGACTGGACTCCTACGAGCAGTACTTC.

This clone is judged medium-sized. This chain uses TRBV18 with TRBJ2-7; D remains ambiguous. V shed 3 bases and J shed 3 bases, with 9 bases lying between them. Germline V gives CDR1 KGHSH, CDR2 LQKENI. The CDR3 sequence is 13 residues long. CDR3 nucleotide sequence: TGTGCCAGCTCACCGGCTCCATTCTACGAGCAGTACTTC. This codes for CASSPAPFYEQYF. Together with reference TRBV18 and TRBJ2-7, the CDR3 gives the full variable domain: NAGVMQNPRHLVRRRGQEARLRCSPMKGHSHVYWYRQLPEEGLKFMVYLQKENIIDESGMPKERFSAEFPKEGPSILRIQQVVRGDSAAYFCASSPAPFYEQYFGPGTRLTVT.

The chain has TRBV7-2 and TRBJ1-5; D gene unclear. V was shortened by 3 bases and J by 6 bases, with 6 bases between the two germline ends. In germline, CDR1 is SGHTA, CDR2 FQGNSA. CDR3 length: 12 residues. Here the CDR3 DNA reads TGTGCCAGCAGCTTGGACTTTCAGCCCCAGCATTTT. Translation gives CASSLDFQPQHF.

The table lists this clone with a few counts. This chain links TRBV27 with TRBJ1-5; D not resolved. The CDR3 has 14 residues. Germline CDR1 reads MNHEY; CDR2 reads SMNVEV (reference sequence). Trimming shortened V by 3 bases and J by 7 bases, and 13 bases separated the two germline ends. The CDR3 spells CASSFSAYRQPQHF. The DNA for the CDR3 is TGTGCCAGCAGTTTTAGTGCTTACCGGCAGCCCCAGCATTTT.

This clone was observed a few times. At one boundary the junction diverges from the germline segment, which might be a read error. The rearrangement joins TRBV7-7 to TRBJ2-2; 7 bases line up with TRBD2. The CDR3 length is 16 residues. CDR1 and CDR2 (germline): SSHAT, FNYEAQ (reference sequence). In nucleotides, the CDR3 is TGTGCTAGCAGCCCCAGCGGGACGGCGAACACCGGGGAGCTGTTTTTT. Amino acids: CASSPSGTANTGELFF.

The chain recombines TRBV2 with TRBJ2-7, with TRBD1 as a possible D gene (6 bases). CDR3 length: 12 amino acids. The V and J ends lost 6 bases and 4 bases respectively, with 10 bases between them. Germline CDR1 and CDR2: SNHLY and FYNNEI. The CDR3 region is CASSVQGYEQYF. For the CDR3, the DNA is TGTGCCAGCAGCGTACAGGGTTACGAGCAGTACTTC.

This clone has a handful of counts. This chain links TRBV3-1 (or the pseudogene TRBV3-2) with TRBJ2-5; perhaps TRBD2 as D (5 bases). V lost 4 bases and J lost 4, with 13 bases in between. The CDR3 is 14 residues long. Germline loops: CDR1 LGHDT, CDR2 YNNKEL (reference sequence). DNA for the CDR3: TGTGCCAGCAGCCCTCAATTGGCGGGAGAGACCCAGTACTTC. This codes for CASSPQLAGETQYF.

This clone was seen a single time. This sequence joins TRBV7-9 and TRBJ1-2; no clear D. Germline lookup yields CDR1 SEHNR and CDR2 FQNEAQ (reference sequence). Trimming removed 5 bases at V and 4 bases at J, with 11 bases between. This CDR3 contains 13 residues. CDR3 nucleotide sequence: TGTGCCAGCAGCGCGAGGAGTACCTATGGCTACACCTTC. This translates into CASSARSTYGYTF.

This clone showed up just a few times. The genes are TRBV7-2 and TRBJ1-2; 11 bases are a match to TRBD1. The junction had 7 bases not matched to a gene; V was cut back by 0 bases and J by 7 bases. This CDR3 contains 16 residues. CDR1 and CDR2 from the germline V gene are SGHTA and FQGNSA. In nucleotides, the CDR3 is TGTGCCAGCAGCTTAGCGCCTGGACAGGGGGCGTTTGGCTACACCTTC. Its protein product is CASSLAPGQGAFGYTF.

The gene calls are TRBV28 and TRBJ1-5; 8 bases align to TRBD1. CDR3 length: 15 amino acids. V lost 6 bases to trimming and J lost 2 bases; unmatched junction nucleotides: 6. The germline CDR1 and CDR2 sequences are MDHEN and SYDVKM. This CDR3 reads CASRVQGEGNQPQHF. CDR3 nucleotide sequence: TGTGCCAGCAGGGTACAGGGGGAAGGCAATCAGCCCCAGCATTTT.

V and J are TRBV14 and TRBJ2-7; TRBD2 matches 10 bases. Looked up from germline, CDR1 is SGHDN and CDR2 is FVKESK. Trimming removed 2 bases from V and 4 bases from J; junction bases left unmatched: 5. CDR3 size: 15 residues. DNA of the CDR3: TGTGCCAGCAGCCAAACCACTAGCGGGGAGTACGAGCAGTACTTC. This encodes CASSQTTSGEYEQYF.

The chain uses TRBV27 and TRBJ2-2, with TRBD2 identical over 14 bases. CDR1 and CDR2 (germline): MNHEY, SMNVEV (reference sequence). V lost 5 bases, J lost 3 bases, and 5 bases stayed unmatched. CDR3 length: 17 residues. CDR3 sequence: CASSPGLAGGDTGELFF. In nucleotides, the CDR3 is TGTGCCAGCAGTCCAGGACTAGCGGGAGGCGACACCGGGGAGCTGTTTTTT.

The CDR3 spells CASSFSDTQYF. The CDR3 DNA reads TGTGCCAGCAGTTTTTCGGATACGCAGTATTTT. This chain connects TRBV12-3 or TRBV12-4 to TRBJ2-3; D is unresolved. The CDR3 contains 11 residues. Trimming removed 3 bases at V and 6 bases at J, with 4 bases between.

This chain uses TRBV7-2 with TRBJ1-2, with D unclear. The CDR3 runs to 14 residues. Trimming cost V 4 bases and J 3 bases, with 12 bases left between them. The V gene's germline CDR1 is SGHTA and CDR2 FQGNSA. For the CDR3, the DNA is TGTGCCAGCAGCTCTGGAAATCGGGACTATGGCTACACCTTC. It translates to CASSSGNRDYGYTF.

The CDR3 loop reads CASKTEQGRGTEAFF. The CDR3 nucleotides read TGTGCCAGTAAGACCGAACAGGGGCGCGGCACTGAAGCTTTCTTT. The chain carries TRBV19 and TRBJ1-1, with 7 bases that match TRBD1. V gave up 7 bases and J gave up 4 bases; unmatched junction bases: 12. The CDR3 extends over 15 amino acids. Germline V gene lookup returns CDR1 LNHDA and CDR2 SQIVND (reference sequence).